This entry describes one TCR beta chain. The CDR3 has 15 amino acids. Germline loops: CDR1 SGHKS, CDR2 YYEKEE (reference sequence). The V and J ends lost 2 bases and 3 bases, in that order; junction bases with no gene match: 6. The data were taken from a study of T cell changes during pregnancy in multiple sclerosis. This table comes from immunoSEQ multiplex PCR, and its TCRdb copy is limited to in-frame clones, with some not included. The table has approximately 89,000 clones, 94% seen once. The input for sequencing was peripheral blood, taken in the third trimester of pregnancy. The chain uses TRBV5-5 and TRBJ2-7, with 9 bases lining up with TRBD1. This receptor was obtained from a female donor with multiple sclerosis, enrolled in a pregnancy study. CDR3 sequence (DNA): TGTGCCAGCAGCTTATCCCCGGGACAGGGCTACGAGCAGTACTTC. Protein product: CASSLSPGQGYEQYF.